The 22 T cell receptor beta chains listed next were all sequenced from one sample in a study of identical twins. TCRdb redid the calling of the 5' RACE reads with MiXCR, one entry per CDR3 protein. The table has hundreds of thousands of distinct CDR3 sequences, over 15% seen once. These data also formed part of another study, on T cells expressing NK-cell markers.

The specimen was PBMCs. The receptor source for this set is a woman aged 18-35 years in good health.

This clonotype was counted only a few times. V usage is TRBV29-1 and J usage is TRBJ2-3; 7 bases are a match to TRBD1. The V gene's germline CDR1 is SQVTM and CDR2 ANQGSEA. The CDR3 sequence is 13 residues long. The V gene end was trimmed by 3 bases and the J gene end by 2 bases; junction bases not matched to a gene: 2. The CDR3 region has the DNA TGCAGCGTTGAGGGACAGAACACAGATACGCAGTATTTT. It specifies CSVEGQNTDTQYF.

This clonotype was counted a few times. The chain is built from TRBV20-1 and TRBJ2-7, with 8 nucleotides matching TRBD2. Germline-derived CDR1 and CDR2 are DFQATT and SNEGSKA (reference sequence). The CDR3 loop spans 15 amino acids. V lost 1 base and J lost 2; bases outside the gene matches: 7. The CDR3 bases are TGCAGTGCTAGAGTCACAGGCGGGGGGACCTACGAGCAGTACTTC. Translation: CSARVTGGGTYEQYF.

This clonotype was recorded a few times. This chain joins TRBV6-1 and TRBJ2-1, with 10 bases that match TRBD2. The CDR3 runs to 17 residues. V gave up 6 bases and J gave up 2 bases; unmatched junction bases: 10. Germline CDR1 MNHNS, CDR2 SASEGT. Written as DNA, the CDR3 is TGTGCCAGCAGCCCTAGGCGACTAGCGGGTACCTACAATGAGCAGTTCTTC. It is translated as CASSPRRLAGTYNEQFF.

The V gene is TRBV20-1, the J gene TRBJ2-3; 9 bases are shared with TRBD2. The length of the CDR3 is 16 residues. Per germline, CDR1 DFQATT and CDR2 SNEGSKA (reference sequence). The V segment lost 6 bases and the J segment 0 bases; nucleotides outside the gene matches: 10. CDR3 protein: CSAMYLAGTSTDTQYF. CDR3 in DNA: TGCAGTGCAATGTATCTAGCGGGAACGAGCACAGATACGCAGTATTTT.

In this sample, this clonotype turned up many times. The V gene is TRBV7-9, the J gene TRBJ1-1; maybe TRBD1 (6 bases). The CDR3 length is 16 residues. Germline-derived CDR1 and CDR2 are SEHNR and FQNEAQ (reference sequence). V gave up 4 bases and J gave up 2 bases, with 17 bases separating them. The CDR3 coding sequence is TGTGCCAGCAGCTCCCGGGACAAAGGGATCAACACTGAAGCTTTCTTT. It yields the protein CASSSRDKGINTEAFF.

The chain employs TRBV6-5 and TRBJ2-7, with TRBD1 matching over 7 bases. Germline values: CDR1 MNHEY, CDR2 SVGAGI. CDR3 length: 14 amino acids. V lost 4 bases to trimming and J lost 5 bases; unmatched junction nucleotides: 8. The CDR3 region has the DNA TGTGCCAGCAGTTGGACCAGACAGGGCCACGAGCAGTACTTC. Translation: CASSWTRQGHEQYF.

The J gene is TRBJ2-5, the V gene TRBV9; 10 bases align to TRBD2. The germline CDR1 and CDR2 sequences are SGDLS and YYNGEE. V lost 0 bases, J lost 2 bases, and 4 bases stayed unmatched. CDR3 length equals 16 residues. CDR3 DNA sequence: TGTGCCAGCAGCGTAGGCTTACTAGCGGGACAAGAGACCCAGTACTTC. This codes for CASSVGLLAGQETQYF.

The gene calls are TRBV12-3 or TRBV12-4 and TRBJ2-3, with D uncertain. The CDR3 runs to 16 residues. Trimming left V 6 bases short and J 4 bases short, with 20 bases between. The CDR3 nucleotides read TGTGCCAGCAGCTTCACGTGGGCAGAACGGGCAGATACGCAGTATTTT. Encoded protein: CASSFTWAERADTQYF.

This clonotype was seen a handful of times. This sequence joins TRBV6-1 and TRBJ2-1; a weak D match, TRBD2 (5 bases). In germline, CDR1 is MNHNS, CDR2 SASEGT. The CDR3 is 13 residues long. The V end lost 9 bases, the J end lost 10 bases, and 19 bases lay between the germline ends. CDR3 sequence reads: CASRRSRFYEQFF. The CDR3 nucleotides are TGTGCCAGTCGGAGGTCGAGGTTTTACGAGCAGTTCTTC.

This clonotype was detected only a few times. The DNA of the CDR3 is TGTGCCAGCAGCCGAGAGTCCTATGGCTACACCTTC. Its protein is CASSRESYGYTF. The V and J genes are TRBV3-1 and TRBJ1-2, with D unclear. The CDR3 is 12 amino acids. Germline V lookup: CDR1 LGHDT, CDR2 YNNKEL (reference sequence). Trimming took 4 bases from V and 4 from J, leaving 7 bases between them. The variable domain in full, with the rest retrieved from reference TRBV3-1 and TRBJ1-2, is DTAVSQTPKYLVTQMGNDKSIKCEQNLGHDTMYWYKQDSKKFLKIMFSYNNKELIINETVPNRFSPKSPDKAHLNLHINSLELGDSAVYFCASSRESYGYTFGSGTRLTVV.

This rearrangement joins TRBV6-6 to TRBJ2-7; tentative D call: TRBD1 (6 bases). Deletions cut 8 bases from V and 4 bases from J, with 12 bases between. In germline, CDR1 is MNHNY, CDR2 SVGAGI (reference sequence). This CDR3 region has 12 residues. DNA of the CDR3: TGTGCCAGCGCAGAAGGGGGTTACGAGCAGTACTTC. Translation: CASAEGGYEQYF.

The gene calls are TRBV5-1 and TRBJ2-5, with TRBD2 as a possible D gene (5 bases). Germline V gene lookup returns CDR1 SGHRS and CDR2 YFSETQ. The length of the CDR3 is 16 residues. Trimming stripped 0 bases from V and 5 bases from J, with 17 bases between. This CDR3 is CASSLGAGLTMETQYF. Written as DNA, the CDR3 is TGCGCCAGCAGCTTGGGGGCGGGTTTGACGATGGAGACCCAGTACTTC.

This clonotype was seen only a few times. The chain employs TRBV7-2 and TRBJ2-3; D gene ambiguous. The CDR3 has 14 residues. Germline values: CDR1 SGHTA, CDR2 FQGNSA. The germline V and J ends were trimmed by 7 bases and 1 base, with 12 bases remaining between them. CDR3 in amino acids: CASNNRVRTDTQYF. The CDR3 DNA is TGTGCCAGCAACAATAGGGTTCGCACAGATACGCAGTATTTT.

This clonotype occurred a few times. The DNA for the CDR3 is TGTGCCAGCAGTTACACCGGGACAGTGAACACTGAAGCTTTCTTT. Its translation: CASSYTGTVNTEAFF. The chain joins TRBV6-5 to TRBJ1-1; TRBD1 matches at 7 bases. With V trimmed by 2 bases and J by 0 bases, 3 bases remained unmatched. Germline-derived CDR1 and CDR2 are MNHEY and SVGAGI. The CDR3 runs 15 residues.

This clonotype was seen many times. The CDR3 sequence: CASSLVGTYGYTF. The DNA for the CDR3 is TGTGCCAGCAGTTTAGTAGGAACGTATGGCTACACCTTC. The V gene is TRBV12-3 or TRBV12-4, the J gene TRBJ1-2; no clear D gene. Trimming left V 1 base short and J 5 bases short, with 8 bases between. The CDR3 runs to 13 residues.

V and J are TRBV18 and TRBJ2-1, with D perhaps given as TRBD1 or TRBD2 (5 bases each). Germline assignment: CDR1 KGHSH and CDR2 LQKENI. The CDR3 has 14 residues. V lost 2 bases and J 9 bases, leaving 14 bases between the germline ends. The CDR3, as DNA: TGTGCCAGCTCACCAAGGTTCCTTGGGGGTGAGCAGTTCTTC. Encoded protein: CASSPRFLGGEQFF.

The J gene is TRBJ2-1, the V gene TRBV7-8; a weak D match, TRBD2 (6 bases). The CDR3 consists of 14 residues. V lost 2 bases to trimming and J lost 5 bases, with 10 bases between them. Germline V CDR1 and CDR2: SGHVS, FQNEAQ. The DNA of the CDR3 is TGTGCCAGCAGCTTAATTAGCGGCGACAATGAGCAGTTCTTC. Translated: CASSLISGDNEQFF.

This clonotype has more than one count but fewer than ten. The genes are TRBV20-1 and TRBJ2-1, with a weak D call TRBD2 (5 bases). Germline values: CDR1 DFQATT, CDR2 SNEGSKA (reference sequence). V was shortened by 0 bases and J by 9 bases, with 12 bases between the two germline ends. The CDR3 length is 13 residues. As DNA, the CDR3 is TGCAGTGCTAGAGATTTTTTGGCGGGTGAGCAGTTCTTC. It is translated as CSARDFLAGEQFF.

The CDR3 protein is CASSLAGVFTDTQYF. The CDR3, as DNA: TGTGCCAGCAGCTTAGCAGGGGTCTTCACAGATACGCAGTATTTT. This rearrangement joins TRBV7-9 to TRBJ2-3, with D maybe TRBD1 (5 bases). The CDR3 sequence is 15 residues long. The germline V gene has CDR1 SEHNR and CDR2 FQNEAQ (reference sequence). The V end was cut by 0 bases, the J end by 2 bases, with 9 bases between.

In its sample, this clonotype was seen a few times. The chain carries TRBV9 and TRBJ2-7, with D unclear. Between the trimmed V and J ends, which lost 0 bases and 6 bases, there was a span of 10 bases. The V gene's germline CDR1 is SGDLS and CDR2 YYNGEE. The CDR3 is 13 residues long. In DNA form, the CDR3 reads TGTGCCAGCAGCGTAGGCGTCTCGGGCGAGCAGTACTTC. Translation gives CASSVGVSGEQYF.

This chain uses TRBV7-9 with TRBJ2-7; D remains unclear. The CDR3 runs 13 residues. V dropped 3 bases and J dropped 9 bases, with 15 bases sitting between them. Per germline, CDR1 SEHNR and CDR2 FQNEAQ (reference sequence). The CDR3 DNA sequence: TGTGCCAGCAGCTTCTCAGGTAGTTGGGGGCAGTACTTC. It encodes CASSFSGSWGQYF.

This clonotype was counted between two and nine times. The V call is TRBV7-2, the J call TRBJ2-2; no firm D call. The V and J ends lost 6 bases and 2 bases respectively, with 19 bases between them. The CDR3 loop spans 17 amino acids. CDR1 and CDR2 (germline): SGHTA, FQGNSA. CDR3 loop: CASSPSNRRPNTGELFF. In DNA form, the CDR3 reads TGTGCCAGCAGTCCTAGTAACCGAAGACCCAACACCGGGGAGCTGTTTTTT.